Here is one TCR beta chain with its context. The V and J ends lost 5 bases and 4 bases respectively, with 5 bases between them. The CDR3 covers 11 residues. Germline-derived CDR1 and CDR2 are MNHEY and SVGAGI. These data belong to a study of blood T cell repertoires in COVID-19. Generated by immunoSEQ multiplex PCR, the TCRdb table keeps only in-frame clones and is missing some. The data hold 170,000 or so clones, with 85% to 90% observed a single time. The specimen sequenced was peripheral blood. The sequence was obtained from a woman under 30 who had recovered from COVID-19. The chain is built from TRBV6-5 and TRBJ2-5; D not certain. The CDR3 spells CASSRRETQYF. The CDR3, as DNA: TGTGCCAGCAGTCGTAGAGAGACCCAGTACTTC.